The clone carrying this T cell receptor beta chain was observed a handful of times. The length of the CDR3 is 13 residues. The ends were cut back, 4 bases at V and 9 bases at J, with 16 bases in the middle. A second about 7 to 11 cycle PCR used barcoded and J-beta primers. TCRdb independently ran MiXCR on the 5' RACE reads; one entry per CDR3 protein. The sample consists of about 720,000 distinct CDR3 sequences, more than 20% of them appearing once. The source of the sample is a study of blood T cells in healthy people across ages. These data also formed part of another study, on T cells of mothers and their children.

The sequence was obtained from a boy younger than 18 in good health. The chain has TRBV12-3 or TRBV12-4 and TRBJ2-7; D is perhaps TRBD1 (7 bases). The sequencing sample was made of blood. The CDR3 bases are TGTGCCAGCAGTTACGGGACAGTCGGGGGGCAGTACTTC. Translated, it gives CASSYGTVGGQYF.